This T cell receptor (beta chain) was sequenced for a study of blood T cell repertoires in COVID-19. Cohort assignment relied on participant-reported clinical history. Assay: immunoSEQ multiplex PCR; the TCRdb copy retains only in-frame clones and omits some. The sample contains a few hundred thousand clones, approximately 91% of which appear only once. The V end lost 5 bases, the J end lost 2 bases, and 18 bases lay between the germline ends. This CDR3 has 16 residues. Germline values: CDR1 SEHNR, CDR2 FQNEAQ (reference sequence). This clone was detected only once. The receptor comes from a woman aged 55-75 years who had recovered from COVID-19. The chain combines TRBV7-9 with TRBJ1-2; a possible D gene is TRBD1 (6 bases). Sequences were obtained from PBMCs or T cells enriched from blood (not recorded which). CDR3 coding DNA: TGTGCCAGCAGCGGGCCCGGACAGATACTAAACTATGGCTACACCTTC. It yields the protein CASSGPGQILNYGYTF.